This T cell receptor beta chain derives from a study of cytomegalovirus exposure and HLA in healthy donors. The PCR was carried out with 60 Vbeta primers and 13 Jbeta primers. The table came from immunoSEQ multiplex PCR; TCRdb's copy has only in-frame clones and leaves some out. Here the sample spans about 96,000 clones, 65% to 85% being singletons. Study findings and constraints: Within a later analysis, the majority of CMV-associated TCR beta chains appeared HLA-restricted.

The germline V gene encodes CDR1 LGHNA and CDR2 YNFKEQ. V was clipped by 4 bases and J by 1 base; unmatched bases: 9. The CDR3 has 17 amino acids. As regards this clone: The antigen is undetermined.

This chain uses TRBV4-2 with TRBJ2-7; 11 bases match TRBD1. This TCR was recovered from a female donor in good health and CMV-seropositive. Sequenced material: PBMCs. Written as DNA, the CDR3 is TGTGCCAGCAGCCGAGCCGGGACAGGGGGTTTATCCTACGAGCAGTACTTC. Protein product: CASSRAGTGGLSYEQYF.